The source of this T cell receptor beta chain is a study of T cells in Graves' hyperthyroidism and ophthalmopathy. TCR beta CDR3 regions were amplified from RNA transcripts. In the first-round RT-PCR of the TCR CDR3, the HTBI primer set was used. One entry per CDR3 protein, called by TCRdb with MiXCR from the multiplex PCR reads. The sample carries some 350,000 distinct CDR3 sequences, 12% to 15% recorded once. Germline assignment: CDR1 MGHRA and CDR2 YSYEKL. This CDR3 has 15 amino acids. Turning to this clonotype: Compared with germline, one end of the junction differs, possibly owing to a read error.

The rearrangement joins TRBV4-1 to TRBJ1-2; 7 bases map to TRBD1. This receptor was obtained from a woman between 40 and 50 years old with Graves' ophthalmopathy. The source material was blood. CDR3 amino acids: CAGSQQRDRLYGYTF. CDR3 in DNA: TGCGCCGGCAGCCAACAGCGGGACAGACTTTATGGCTACACCTTC.